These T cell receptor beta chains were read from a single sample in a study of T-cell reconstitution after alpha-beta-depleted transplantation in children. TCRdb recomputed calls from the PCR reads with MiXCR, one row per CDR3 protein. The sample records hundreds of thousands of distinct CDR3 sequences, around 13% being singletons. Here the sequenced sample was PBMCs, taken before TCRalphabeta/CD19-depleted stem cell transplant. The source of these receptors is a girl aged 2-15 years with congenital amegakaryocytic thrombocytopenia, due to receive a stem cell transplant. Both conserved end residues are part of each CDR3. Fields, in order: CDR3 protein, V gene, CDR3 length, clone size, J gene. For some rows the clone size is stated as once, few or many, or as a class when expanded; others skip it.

CDR3 protein: CASSSIMETQYF
V gene: TRBV7-6
CDR3 length: 12
clone size: few
J gene: TRBJ2-5

CDR3 protein: CASRPSGRDIQYF
V gene: TRBV12-3/TRBV12-4
CDR3 length: 13
clone size: many
J gene: TRBJ2-4

CDR3 protein: CATSGGGAYYGYTF
V gene: TRBV24-1
CDR3 length: 14
clone size: NA
J gene: TRBJ1-2

CDR3 protein: CASSQSGRANTEAFF
V gene: TRBV14
CDR3 length: 15
clone size: few
J gene: TRBJ1-1

CDR3 protein: CASENSGQGYNEQFF
V gene: TRBV7-6
CDR3 length: 15
clone size: many
J gene: TRBJ2-1

CDR3 protein: CASNHNRAAQGVYGYTF
V gene: TRBV6-1
CDR3 length: 17
clone size: NA
J gene: TRBJ1-2

CDR3 protein: CASSWGVGTGPDTQYF
V gene: TRBV5-1
CDR3 length: 16
clone size: many
J gene: TRBJ2-3

CDR3 protein: CASSQDGRGVGNQPQHF
V gene: TRBV4-1
CDR3 length: 17
clone size: many
J gene: TRBJ1-5

CDR3 protein: CASSVRDSGYEQYF
V gene: TRBV7-9
CDR3 length: 14
clone size: few
J gene: TRBJ2-7

CDR3 protein: CASSLASSGVGQETQYF
V gene: TRBV5-1
CDR3 length: 17
clone size: many
J gene: TRBJ2-5

CDR3 protein: CASSDVREVGELFF
V gene: TRBV6-1
CDR3 length: 14
clone size: NA
J gene: TRBJ2-2

CDR3 protein: CSASRPGQEFYEQYF
V gene: TRBV20-1
CDR3 length: 15
clone size: few
J gene: TRBJ2-7

CDR3 protein: CSAPSPSASSYNEQFF
V gene: TRBV29-1
CDR3 length: 16
clone size: NA
J gene: TRBJ2-1

CDR3 protein: CASSPDRLADEQFF
V gene: TRBV27
CDR3 length: 14
clone size: few
J gene: TRBJ2-1

CDR3 protein: CASSLINRGAEQYF
V gene: TRBV5-1
CDR3 length: 14
clone size: NA
J gene: TRBJ2-7

CDR3 protein: CASSLISGASSYNEQFF
V gene: TRBV7-7
CDR3 length: 17
clone size: NA
J gene: TRBJ2-1

CDR3 protein: CSAIAGGIQETQYF
V gene: TRBV20-1
CDR3 length: 14
clone size: NA
J gene: TRBJ2-5

CDR3 protein: CASSLVSGSSHTYEQYF
V gene: TRBV7-2
CDR3 length: 17
clone size: many
J gene: TRBJ2-7

CDR3 protein: CAIRGLAQNPYEQYF
V gene: TRBV10-3
CDR3 length: 15
clone size: many
J gene: TRBJ2-7

CDR3 protein: CASRPLTKNTGELFF
V gene: TRBV28
CDR3 length: 15
clone size: NA
J gene: TRBJ2-2

CDR3 protein: CAISVAQAGGYGYTF
V gene: TRBV10-3
CDR3 length: 15
clone size: once
J gene: TRBJ1-2

CDR3 protein: CASSSAKVGWSGNEQFF
V gene: TRBV7-8
CDR3 length: 17
clone size: few
J gene: TRBJ2-1

CDR3 protein: CSATPPGLVVDTQYF
V gene: TRBV20-1
CDR3 length: 15
clone size: NA
J gene: TRBJ2-3

CDR3 protein: CASSSQGAGVGNEQFF
V gene: TRBV5-1
CDR3 length: 16
clone size: many
J gene: TRBJ2-1

CDR3 protein: CASSGTGIGLRGGNEQFF
V gene: TRBV10-1
CDR3 length: 18
clone size: many
J gene: TRBJ2-1

CDR3 protein: CASSPRDFYGYTF
V gene: TRBV27
CDR3 length: 13
clone size: many
J gene: TRBJ1-2

CDR3 protein: CASSLVGTGITGELFF
V gene: TRBV12-3/TRBV12-4
CDR3 length: 16
clone size: many
J gene: TRBJ2-2

CDR3 protein: CASSPMGQASGETQYF
V gene: TRBV11-2
CDR3 length: 16
clone size: few
J gene: TRBJ2-5

CDR3 protein: CASRIKGLAEITDTQYF
V gene: TRBV7-2
CDR3 length: 17
clone size: many
J gene: TRBJ2-3

CDR3 protein: CASSVYGYTDTQYF
V gene: TRBV9
CDR3 length: 14
clone size: many
J gene: TRBJ2-3

CDR3 protein: CASSQFGGVSVDEQFF
V gene: TRBV5-5
CDR3 length: 16
clone size: NA
J gene: TRBJ2-1

CDR3 protein: CASSSLRQGPMNTEAFF
V gene: TRBV6-5
CDR3 length: 17
clone size: NA
J gene: TRBJ1-1

CDR3 protein: CAIRQGGSGELFF
V gene: TRBV10-3
CDR3 length: 13
clone size: many
J gene: TRBJ2-2

CDR3 protein: CASSSTTVGANVLTF
V gene: TRBV5-1
CDR3 length: 15
clone size: few
J gene: TRBJ2-6

CDR3 protein: CASSFDRGVSYNEQFF
V gene: TRBV7-2
CDR3 length: 16
clone size: many
J gene: TRBJ2-1

CDR3 protein: CASAPLAGGFTGELFF
V gene: TRBV5-1
CDR3 length: 16
clone size: NA
J gene: TRBJ2-2

CDR3 protein: CASSYLLAGDGTDTQYF
V gene: TRBV7-9
CDR3 length: 17
clone size: many
J gene: TRBJ2-3

CDR3 protein: CASSTPTVTSTDTQYF
V gene: TRBV7-9
CDR3 length: 16
clone size: NA
J gene: TRBJ2-3

CDR3 protein: CASSDPTGRNGYTF
V gene: TRBV18
CDR3 length: 14
clone size: NA
J gene: TRBJ1-2

CDR3 protein: CSVTSATNEKLFF
V gene: TRBV29-1
CDR3 length: 13
clone size: few
J gene: TRBJ1-4

CDR3 protein: CASSPRDTYEQYF
V gene: TRBV5-1
CDR3 length: 13
clone size: many
J gene: TRBJ2-7

CDR3 protein: CASSLPDRGAETQYF
V gene: TRBV5-6
CDR3 length: 15
clone size: few
J gene: TRBJ2-5